This is a list of T cell receptor beta chains from one sample in a study of shared clonotypes between healthy human individuals. Generated by immunoSEQ multiplex PCR, the TCRdb table keeps only in-frame clones and is missing some. The table has more than 2 million clones, about 94% seen once. Sequencing was carried out using naive CD4+ T cells sorted from blood. The receptors originated from a man aged 18 to 30 in good health. Each CDR3 is given with its conserved first and last residue. D genes are given only for firm matches. Clone sizes are given selectively: once, few, many, or a class where the clone is expanded.

J	D	size	V	CDR3	DNA
TRBJ1-2	.	once	TRBV11-2	CASSLVRHPRAYGYTF	TGTGCCAGCAGCTTAGTTCGGCACCCAAGGGCTTATGGCTACACCTTC
TRBJ1-2	.	.	TRBV4-1	CASSRQDEPGRYGYTF	TGCGCCAGCAGCCGACAGGACGAGCCAGGGCGTTATGGCTACACCTTC
TRBJ1-6	.	.	TRBV6-6	CASSPRRGGAGSPLHF	TGTGCCAGCAGTCCCCGGAGGGGGGGCGCGGGTTCACCCCTCCACTTT
TRBJ2-7	TRBD1	.	TRBV5-8	CASSRGQATYEQYF	TGTGCCAGCAGCAGGGGACAGGCAACCTACGAGCAGTACTTC
TRBJ2-3	.	.	TRBV4-2	CASSEVPAADTQYF	TGTGCCAGCAGCGAGGTCCCAGCCGCCGATACGCAGTATTTT
TRBJ2-7	.	.	TRBV6-6	CASRRGGEHEQYF	TGTGCCAGCAGGAGGGGTGGGGAGCACGAGCAGTACTTC
TRBJ2-7	TRBD1	.	TRBV27	CASSSGTGAPGEQYF	TGTGCCAGCAGCTCGGGGACAGGGGCCCCGGGGGAGCAGTACTTC
TRBJ2-2	.	few	TRBV2	CASSEQTLTGELFF	TGTGCCAGCAGTGAACAGACACTCACCGGGGAGCTGTTTTTT
TRBJ2-2	.	.	TRBV5-3	CARSLVFTGELFF	TGTGCCAGAAGCTTGGTCTTCACCGGGGAGCTGTTTTTT
TRBJ1-4	.	.	TRBV4-1	CASRRGAGNEKLFF	TGCGCCAGCAGACGTGGGGCAGGTAATGAAAAACTGTTTTTT
TRBJ2-7	.	.	TRBV27	CASHTLQDPYEQYF	TGTGCCAGCCATACGCTACAGGACCCCTACGAGCAGTACTTC
TRBJ1-1	.	.	TRBV5-1	CASSPRLGTVATEAFF	TGCGCCAGCAGCCCCCGGCTGGGGACGGTAGCCACTGAAGCTTTCTTT
TRBJ2-1	.	.	TRBV5-1	CASSTHSNEQFF	TGCGCCAGCAGCACCCACTCGAATGAGCAGTTCTTC
TRBJ2-7	.	.	TRBV5-1	CASSFTPYEQYF	TGCGCCAGCAGCTTCACACCGTACGAGCAGTACTTC
TRBJ1-2	.	.	TRBV2	CASSPILIGGGYTF	TGTGCCAGCAGTCCCATCCTTATCGGGGGCGGCTACACCTTC
TRBJ2-2	.	.	TRBV10-2	CASRPNFPNTGELFF	TGCGCCAGCAGGCCGAACTTTCCGAACACCGGGGAGCTGTTTTTT
TRBJ2-3	TRBD2	.	TRBV5-8	CASSFASGHSRADTQYF	TGTGCCAGCAGCTTTGCTAGCGGTCACTCAAGGGCAGATACGCAGTATTTT
TRBJ2-5	.	.	TRBV5-4	CASSRGSGGLEKTQYF	TGTGCCAGCAGCCGGGGGTCGGGGGGCCTAGAAAAGACCCAGTACTTC
TRBJ1-5	TRBD1	.	TRBV19	CASTLQGASGPQHF	TGTGCCAGTACCTTACAGGGGGCAAGTGGGCCCCAGCATTTT
TRBJ2-6	.	.	TRBV10-1	CASSESRDSGANVLTF	TGCGCCAGCAGTGAGTCGAGGGACTCTGGGGCCAACGTCCTGACTTTC
TRBJ1-6	.	.	TRBV6-4	CASSLAADSPLHF	TGTGCCAGCAGTCTGGCAGCTGATTCACCCCTCCACTTT
TRBJ2-7	.	.	TRBV2	CASSEEGSPYPYEQYF	TGTGCCAGCAGTGAAGAGGGCTCCCCCTACCCCTACGAGCAGTACTTC
TRBJ1-5	TRBD1	few	TRBV2	CASGTDSNQPQHF	TGTGCCAGCGGGACAGATAGCAATCAGCCCCAGCATTTT
TRBJ1-4	.	.	TRBV12-5	CASGLVRGGKLFF	TGTGCTAGTGGTTTGGTACGAGGGGGGAAACTGTTTTTT
TRBJ2-5	.	once	TRBV21-1	CAAIRDGGTQYF	TGTGCGGCGATTCGGGACGGAGGGACCCAGTACTTC
TRBJ1-2	.	.	TRBV5-6	CASSPYTGLTNYGYTF	TGTGCCAGCAGCCCATATACAGGCCTCACCAACTATGGCTACACCTTC
TRBJ1-1	TRBD1	once	TRBV29-1	CSATGGKIEAFF	TGCAGCGCAACAGGGGGTAAAATTGAAGCTTTCTTT
TRBJ2-3	.	.	TRBV19	CASSTGQFITDTQYF	TGTGCCAGTAGTACCGGACAGTTCATCACAGATACGCAGTATTTT
TRBJ1-2	TRBD1	.	TRBV2	CASERDRGYYTF	TGTGCCAGCGAGCGGGACAGGGGATACTACACCTTC
TRBJ1-4	.	.	TRBV5-4	CASSPEGATNEKLFF	TGTGCCAGCAGCCCGGAGGGTGCAACTAATGAAAAACTGTTTTTT
TRBJ1-6	TRBD1	.	TRBV30	CAADRANSPLHF	TGTGCCGCGGACAGGGCTAATTCACCCCTCCACTTT
TRBJ2-5	.	.	TRBV5-1	CASSLAALQETQYF	TGCGCCAGCAGCTTGGCGGCGTTGCAAGAGACCCAGTACTTC
TRBJ1-5	TRBD1	.	TRBV6-5	CASSYGQGYQPQHF	TGTGCCAGCAGTTACGGACAGGGATATCAGCCCCAGCATTTT
TRBJ2-7	.	.	TRBV18	CASSPDTGGGSYEQYF	TGTGCCAGCTCACCTGATACGGGGGGCGGCTCCTACGAGCAGTACTTC
TRBJ2-7	.	.	TRBV7-6	CASSLWGEQYF	TGTGCCAGCAGCTTATGGGGAGAGCAGTACTTC
TRBJ2-3	.	.	TRBV7-9	CASSLDFVAVWYF	TGTGCCAGCAGCTTAGATTTTGTGGCGGTGTGGTATTTT
TRBJ2-7	.	.	TRBV4-1	CASSQEGGDSRYEQYF	TGCGCCAGCAGCCAAGAGGGAGGGGACAGCCGCTACGAGCAGTACTTC
TRBJ1-6	.	once	TRBV5-1	CASSLGRENSPLHF	TGCGCCAGCAGCTTGGGGAGGGAGAATTCACCCCTCCACTTT